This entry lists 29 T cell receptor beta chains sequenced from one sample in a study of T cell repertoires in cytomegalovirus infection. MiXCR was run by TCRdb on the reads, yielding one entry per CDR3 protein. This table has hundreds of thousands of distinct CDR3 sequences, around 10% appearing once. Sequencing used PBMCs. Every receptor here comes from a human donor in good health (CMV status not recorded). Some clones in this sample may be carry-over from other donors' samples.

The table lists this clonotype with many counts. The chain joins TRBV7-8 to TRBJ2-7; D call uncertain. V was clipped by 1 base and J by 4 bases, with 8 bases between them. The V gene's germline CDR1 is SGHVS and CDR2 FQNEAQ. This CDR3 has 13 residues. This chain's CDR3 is CASSLGQIYEQYV. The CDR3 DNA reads TGTGCCAGCAGCTTAGGGCAGATTTACGAGCAGTACGTC.

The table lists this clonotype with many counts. The CDR3, as DNA: TGTGCCAGCAGCTTTGGTGGGGACAGTCTAGCTGGCTACACCTTC. Protein product: CASSFGGDSLAGYTF. The chain employs TRBV7-2 and TRBJ1-2; 7 positions agree with TRBD1. V shed 3 bases and J 7 bases; nucleotides not matched to a gene: 11. The length of the CDR3 is 15 residues. Germline-derived CDR1 and CDR2 are SGHTA and FQGNSA.

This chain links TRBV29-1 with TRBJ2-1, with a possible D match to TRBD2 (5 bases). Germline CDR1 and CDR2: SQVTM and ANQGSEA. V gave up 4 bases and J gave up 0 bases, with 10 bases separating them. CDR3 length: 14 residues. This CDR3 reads CSVAGFSSYNEQFF. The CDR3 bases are TGCAGCGTTGCGGGATTTAGCTCCTACAATGAGCAGTTCTTC.

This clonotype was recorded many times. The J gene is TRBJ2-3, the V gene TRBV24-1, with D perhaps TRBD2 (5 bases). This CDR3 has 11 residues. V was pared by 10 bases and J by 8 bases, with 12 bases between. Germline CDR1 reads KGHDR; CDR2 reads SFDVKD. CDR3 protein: CATAYRGTQYF. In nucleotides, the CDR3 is TGTGCCACTGCATACCGGGGTACGCAGTATTTT.

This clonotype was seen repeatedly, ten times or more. The CDR3 reads CASSSFTEQETQYF. Here the CDR3 DNA reads TGTGCCAGCAGCTCGTTTACGGAACAAGAGACCCAGTACTTC. V and J are TRBV12-3 or TRBV12-4 and TRBJ2-5; unclear D gene. Trimming cost V 6 bases and J 2 bases, with 13 bases left between them. The CDR3 covers 14 residues.

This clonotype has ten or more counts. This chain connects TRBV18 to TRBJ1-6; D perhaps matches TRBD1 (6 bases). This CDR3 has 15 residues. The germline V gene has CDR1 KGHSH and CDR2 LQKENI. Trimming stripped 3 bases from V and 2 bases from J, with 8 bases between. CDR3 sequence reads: CASSPGQTYNSPLHF. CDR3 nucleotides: TGTGCCAGCTCACCCGGACAGACCTATAATTCACCCCTCCACTTT.

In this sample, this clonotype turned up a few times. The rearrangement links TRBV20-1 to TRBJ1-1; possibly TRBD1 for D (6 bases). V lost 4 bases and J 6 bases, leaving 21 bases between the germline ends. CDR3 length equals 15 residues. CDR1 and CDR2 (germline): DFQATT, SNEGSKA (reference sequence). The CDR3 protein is CSATAPDRPKAEAFF. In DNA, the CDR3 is TGCAGTGCTACCGCCCCTGACAGGCCGAAGGCTGAAGCTTTCTTT.

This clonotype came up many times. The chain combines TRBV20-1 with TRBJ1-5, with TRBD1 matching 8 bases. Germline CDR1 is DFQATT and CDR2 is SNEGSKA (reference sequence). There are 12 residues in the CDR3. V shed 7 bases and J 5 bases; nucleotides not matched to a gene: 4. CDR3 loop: CSVSTGDQPQHF. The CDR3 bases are TGCAGTGTTTCGACAGGGGATCAGCCCCAGCATTTT.

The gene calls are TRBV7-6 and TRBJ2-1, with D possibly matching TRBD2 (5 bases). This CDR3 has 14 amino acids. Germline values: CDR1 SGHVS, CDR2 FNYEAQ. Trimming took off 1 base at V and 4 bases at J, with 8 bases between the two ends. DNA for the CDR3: TGTGCCAGCAGCTTAGTCCGGACTTACAATGAGCAGTTCTTC. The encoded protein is CASSLVRTYNEQFF. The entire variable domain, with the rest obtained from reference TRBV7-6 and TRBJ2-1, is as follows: GAGVSQSPRYKVTKRGQDVALRCDPISGHVSLYWYRQALGQGPEFLTYFNYEAQQDKSGLPNDRFSAERPEGSISTLTIQRTEQRDSAMYRCASSLVRTYNEQFFGPGTRLTVL.

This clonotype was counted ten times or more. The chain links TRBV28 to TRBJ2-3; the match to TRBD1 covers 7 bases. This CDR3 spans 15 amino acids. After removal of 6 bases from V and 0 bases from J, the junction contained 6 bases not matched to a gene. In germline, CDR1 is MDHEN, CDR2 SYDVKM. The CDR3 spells CASRTGALSTDTQYF. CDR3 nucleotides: TGTGCCAGCAGAACAGGGGCGTTAAGCACAGATACGCAGTATTTT.

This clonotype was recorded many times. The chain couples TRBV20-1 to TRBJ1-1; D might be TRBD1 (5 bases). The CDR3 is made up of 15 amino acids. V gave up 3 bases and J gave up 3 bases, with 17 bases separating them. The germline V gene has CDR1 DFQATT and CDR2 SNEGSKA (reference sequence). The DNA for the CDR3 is TGCAGTGCTAGTGAGCTCTGGGGGGATGACACTGAAGCTTTCTTT. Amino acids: CSASELWGDDTEAFF.

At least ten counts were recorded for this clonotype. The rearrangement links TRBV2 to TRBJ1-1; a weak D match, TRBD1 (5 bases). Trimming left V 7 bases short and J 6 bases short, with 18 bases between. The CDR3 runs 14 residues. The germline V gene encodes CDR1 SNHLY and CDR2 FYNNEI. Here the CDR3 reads CASTDGGYWAEAFF. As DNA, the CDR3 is TGTGCCAGCACCGACGGGGGGTATTGGGCTGAAGCTTTCTTT.

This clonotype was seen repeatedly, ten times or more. The CDR3 is CSAPEGEPYNSPLHF. DNA for the CDR3: TGCAGTGCTCCAGAGGGGGAACCCTATAATTCACCCCTCCACTTT. This chain links TRBV20-1 with TRBJ1-6, with D possibly being TRBD1 (6 bases). This CDR3 is built from 15 residues. The V end was cut by 5 bases, the J end by 2 bases, with 13 bases between. CDR1 is DFQATT and CDR2 is SNEGSKA in the germline V gene (reference sequence).

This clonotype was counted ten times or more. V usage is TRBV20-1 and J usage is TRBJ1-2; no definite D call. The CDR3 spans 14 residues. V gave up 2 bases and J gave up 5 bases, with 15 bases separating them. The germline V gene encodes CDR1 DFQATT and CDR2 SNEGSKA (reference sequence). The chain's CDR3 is CSARTTPGLYGYTF. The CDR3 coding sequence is TGCAGTGCTAGAACCACCCCGGGCCTATATGGCTACACCTTC.

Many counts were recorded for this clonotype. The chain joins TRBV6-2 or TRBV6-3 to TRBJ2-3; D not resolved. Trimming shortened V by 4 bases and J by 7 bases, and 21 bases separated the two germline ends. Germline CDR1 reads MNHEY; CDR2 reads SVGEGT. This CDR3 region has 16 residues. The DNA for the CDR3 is TGTGCCAGCAGTTCAACCCGGATCCGAAGTAATTATACGCAGTATTTT. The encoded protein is CASSSTRIRSNYTQYF.

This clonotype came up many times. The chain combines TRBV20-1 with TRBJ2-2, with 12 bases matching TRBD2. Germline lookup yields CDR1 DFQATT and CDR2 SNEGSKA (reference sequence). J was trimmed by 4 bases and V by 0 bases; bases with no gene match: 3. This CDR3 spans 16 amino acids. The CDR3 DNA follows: TGCAGTGCTAGAGATCTAGCGGGGGGGCGCACCGGGGAGCTGTTTTTT. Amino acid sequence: CSARDLAGGRTGELFF.

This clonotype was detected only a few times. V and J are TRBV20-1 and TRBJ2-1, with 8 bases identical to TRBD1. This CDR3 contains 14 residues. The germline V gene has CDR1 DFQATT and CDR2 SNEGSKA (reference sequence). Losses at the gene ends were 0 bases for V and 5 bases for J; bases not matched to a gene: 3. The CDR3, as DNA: TGCAGTGCTAGAGAGGACAGGGCAAACAATGAGCAGTTCTTC. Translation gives CSAREDRANNEQFF.

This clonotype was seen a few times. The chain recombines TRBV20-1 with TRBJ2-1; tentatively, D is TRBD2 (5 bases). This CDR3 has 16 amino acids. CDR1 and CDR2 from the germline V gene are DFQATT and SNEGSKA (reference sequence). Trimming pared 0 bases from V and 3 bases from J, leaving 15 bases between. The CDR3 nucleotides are TGCAGTGCTAGAGATCAGCAAGCGGCCCTCTACAATGAGCAGTTCTTC. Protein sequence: CSARDQQAALYNEQFF.

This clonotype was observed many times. The CDR3: CASSLGQGARGALNEQYV. The CDR3, as DNA: TGTGCCAGCAGTTTAGGTCAGGGGGCAAGAGGCGCATTAAACGAGCAGTACGTC. This chain uses TRBV13 with TRBJ2-7; 8 bases are shared with TRBD1. The V gene's germline CDR1 is PRHDT and CDR2 FYEKMQ (reference sequence). The CDR3 has 18 amino acids.

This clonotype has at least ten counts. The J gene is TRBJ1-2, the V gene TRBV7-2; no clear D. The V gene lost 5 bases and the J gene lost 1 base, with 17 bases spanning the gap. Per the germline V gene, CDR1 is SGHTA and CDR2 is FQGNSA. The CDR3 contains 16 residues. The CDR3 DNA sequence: TGTGCCAGCAGCCAACCCCCAGGACCTTATAACTATGGCTACACCTTC. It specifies CASSQPPGPYNYGYTF.

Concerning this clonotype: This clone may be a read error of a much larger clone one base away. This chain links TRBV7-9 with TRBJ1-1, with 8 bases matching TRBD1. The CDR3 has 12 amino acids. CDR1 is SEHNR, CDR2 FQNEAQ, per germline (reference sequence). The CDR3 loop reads CARSWTGFEAFF. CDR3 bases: TGTGCCAGAAGCTGGACAGGGTTTGAAGCTTTCTTT.

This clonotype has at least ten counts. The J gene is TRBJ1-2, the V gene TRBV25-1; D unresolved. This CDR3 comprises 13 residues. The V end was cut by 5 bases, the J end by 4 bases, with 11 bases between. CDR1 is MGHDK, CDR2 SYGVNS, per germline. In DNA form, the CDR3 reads TGTGCCAGCAGTCCGGCGGGTCTCTATGGCTACACCTTC. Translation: CASSPAGLYGYTF.

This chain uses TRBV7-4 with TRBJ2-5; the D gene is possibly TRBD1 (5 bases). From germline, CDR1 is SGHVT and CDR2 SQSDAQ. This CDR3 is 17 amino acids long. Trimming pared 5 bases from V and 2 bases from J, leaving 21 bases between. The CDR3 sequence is CASSEGGQRREQETQYF. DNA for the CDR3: TGTGCCAGCAGCGAAGGTGGCCAGCGCAGGGAACAAGAGACCCAGTACTTC.

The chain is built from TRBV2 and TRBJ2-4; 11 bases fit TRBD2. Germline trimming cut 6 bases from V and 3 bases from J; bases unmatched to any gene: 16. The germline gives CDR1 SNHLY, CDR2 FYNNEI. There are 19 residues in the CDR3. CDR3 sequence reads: CASRPEVAGGPIVKNIQYF. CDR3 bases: TGTGCCAGCAGACCCGAGGTAGCGGGGGGGCCTATCGTCAAAAACATTCAGTACTTC.

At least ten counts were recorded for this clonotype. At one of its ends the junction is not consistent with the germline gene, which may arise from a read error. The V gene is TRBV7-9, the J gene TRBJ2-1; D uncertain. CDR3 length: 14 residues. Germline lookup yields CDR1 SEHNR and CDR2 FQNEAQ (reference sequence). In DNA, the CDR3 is TGTGCCAGCAGCTTAAGTCCGAATTACATTGAGCAGTTCTTC. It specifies CASSLSPNYIEQFF. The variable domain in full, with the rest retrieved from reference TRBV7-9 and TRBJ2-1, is DTGVSQNPRHKITKRGQNVTFRCDPISEHNRLYWYRQTLGQGPEFLTYFQNEAQLEKSRLLSDRFSAERPKGSFSTLEIQRTEQGDSAMYLCASSLSPNYIEQFFGPGTRLTVL.

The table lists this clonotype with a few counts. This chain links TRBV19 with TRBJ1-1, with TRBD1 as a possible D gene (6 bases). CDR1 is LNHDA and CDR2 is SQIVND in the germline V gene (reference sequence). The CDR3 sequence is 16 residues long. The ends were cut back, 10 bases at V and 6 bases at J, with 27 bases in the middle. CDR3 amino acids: CATFLRDKNRGPEAFF. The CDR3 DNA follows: TGTGCCACCTTTCTCCGGGACAAGAACAGAGGCCCTGAAGCTTTCTTT. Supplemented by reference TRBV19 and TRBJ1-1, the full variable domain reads DGGITQSPKYLFRKEGQNVTLSCEQNLNHDAMYWYRQDPGQGLRLIYYSQIVNDFQKGDIAEGYSVSREKKESFPLTVTSAQKNPTAFYLCATFLRDKNRGPEAFFGQGTRLTVV.

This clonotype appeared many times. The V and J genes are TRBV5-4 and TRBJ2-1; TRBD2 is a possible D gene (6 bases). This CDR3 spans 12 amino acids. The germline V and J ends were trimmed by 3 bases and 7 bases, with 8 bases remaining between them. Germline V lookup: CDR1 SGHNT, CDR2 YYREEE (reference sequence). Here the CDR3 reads CASSWDLNEQFF. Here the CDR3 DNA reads TGTGCCAGCAGCTGGGACTTAAATGAGCAGTTCTTC.

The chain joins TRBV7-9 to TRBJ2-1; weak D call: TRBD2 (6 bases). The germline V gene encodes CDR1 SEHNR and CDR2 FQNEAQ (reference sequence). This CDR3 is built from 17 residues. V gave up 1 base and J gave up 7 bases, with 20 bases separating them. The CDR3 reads CASSLVYRGLASNEQFF. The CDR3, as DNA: TGTGCCAGCAGCTTAGTTTATAGGGGACTCGCGTCAAATGAGCAGTTCTTC.

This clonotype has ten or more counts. The CDR3 sequence is CASSSGQDDGYTF. The CDR3 DNA is TGTGCCAGCAGTTCCGGACAGGACGATGGCTACACCTTC. The chain recombines TRBV28 with TRBJ1-2, with 7 bases fitting TRBD1. The V gene end was trimmed by 4 bases and the J gene end by 6 bases; junction bases not matched to a gene: 5. The length of the CDR3 is 13 residues. The germline gives CDR1 MDHEN, CDR2 SYDVKM.